This entry describes one TCR beta chain. Antigen specificity is unknown. The sample is drawn from a study of long-term antiretroviral therapy in people with HIV. A v3.0 immunoSEQ assay was performed at survey level. Data came from immunoSEQ multiplex PCR; TCRdb stores just in-frame clones and leaves some out. The table shows about 40,000 clones, with around 85% occurring only once. The V and J ends lost 5 bases and 8 bases respectively, with 18 bases between them. The CDR3 extends over 13 amino acids. CDR1 is SQVTM and CDR2 is ANQGSEA in the germline V gene. Whole-study findings and limits: Among HIV repertoires, CDR3 length ranges were narrower than those of controls.

Until DNA extraction, the samples held between roughly 0.9-10 million cryopreserved PBMC. The TCR sequence derives from a woman aged 45 to 65 with HIV. The gene calls are TRBV29-1 and TRBJ1-2, with a tentative D call TRBD1 (6 bases). Sample: unsorted PBMCs, taken 3.1 years after starting antiretroviral therapy. The CDR3 loop is CSVQTGWTDGYTF. In DNA, the CDR3 is TGCAGCGTTCAGACAGGATGGACTGACGGCTACACCTTC.